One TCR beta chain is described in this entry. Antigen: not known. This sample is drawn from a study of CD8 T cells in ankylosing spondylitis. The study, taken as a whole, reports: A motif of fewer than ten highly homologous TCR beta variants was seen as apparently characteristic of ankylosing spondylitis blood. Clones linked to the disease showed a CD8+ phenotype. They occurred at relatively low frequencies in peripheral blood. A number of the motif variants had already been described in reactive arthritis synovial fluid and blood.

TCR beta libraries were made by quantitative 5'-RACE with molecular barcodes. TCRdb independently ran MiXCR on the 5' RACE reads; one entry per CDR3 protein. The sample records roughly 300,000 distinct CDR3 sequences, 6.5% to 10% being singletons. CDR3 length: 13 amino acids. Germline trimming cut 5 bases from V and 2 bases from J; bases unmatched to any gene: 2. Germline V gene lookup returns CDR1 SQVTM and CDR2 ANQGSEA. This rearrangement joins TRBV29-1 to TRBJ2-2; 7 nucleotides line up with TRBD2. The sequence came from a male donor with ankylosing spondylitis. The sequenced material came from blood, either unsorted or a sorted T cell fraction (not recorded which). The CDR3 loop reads CSVWTRNTGELFF. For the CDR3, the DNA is TGCAGCGTTTGGACTAGAAACACCGGGGAGCTGTTTTTT.